The 25 T cell receptor beta chains presented below share a single source sample, sequenced in a study of T cell responses to AZD1222 COVID-19 vaccine. Using immunoSEQ multiplex PCR, the repertoire was profiled, and TCRdb retains in-frame clones only, with some absent. Of some 120,000 clones listed, 90% to 95% are singletons. This specimen consisted of peripheral blood, obtained on day 0 of AZD1222 vaccination. These receptors all come from an adult in good health.

The V and J genes are TRBV28 and TRBJ1-4; TRBD1 matches at 7 bases. This CDR3 has 14 residues. Germline CDR1 reads MDHEN; CDR2 reads SYDVKM. After removal of 5 bases from V and 6 bases from J, the junction contained 6 bases not matched to a gene. The CDR3 DNA sequence: TGTGCCAGCAGTCGGACAGGCCCCTATGAAAAACTGTTTTTT. This codes for CASSRTGPYEKLFF.

V gene TRBV28 combines with J gene TRBJ1-6; D is possibly TRBD1 (5 bases). This CDR3 is built from 15 residues. Per germline, CDR1 MDHEN and CDR2 SYDVKM. Trimming shortened V by 6 bases and J by 4 bases, and 13 bases separated the two germline ends. The CDR3, as DNA: TGTGCCAGCAGCGATAATGGGGGGTATAATTCACCCCTCCACTTT. Encoded protein: CASSDNGGYNSPLHF.

This chain uses TRBV19 with TRBJ1-5; D perhaps matches TRBD1 (6 bases). Between the trimmed V and J ends, which lost 6 bases and 3 bases, there was a span of 12 bases. This CDR3 contains 14 residues. CDR1 LNHDA and CDR2 SQIVND come from the germline V gene (reference sequence). This CDR3 reads CASREDSDNQPQHF. The DNA for the CDR3 is TGTGCCAGTAGGGAGGACAGTGACAATCAGCCCCAGCATTTT.

CDR3 sequence: CAISDGKRDGTDTQYF. The CDR3 DNA sequence: TGTGCCATCAGTGATGGAAAGCGGGATGGCACAGATACGCAGTATTTT. V and J are TRBV10-3 and TRBJ2-3; 7 nucleotides align to TRBD2. V gave up 3 bases and J gave up 1 base; unmatched junction bases: 7. The V gene's germline CDR1 is ENHRY and CDR2 SYGVKD. The CDR3 totals 16 residues.

The chain links TRBV6-2 or TRBV6-3 to TRBJ2-7, with 7 bases that match TRBD1. J lost 5 bases, V lost 3 bases, and 7 bases had no gene match. CDR1 and CDR2 (germline): MNHEY, SVGEGT. This CDR3 has 14 residues. DNA for the CDR3: TGTGCCAGCAGTTATTGGGGACAGTCCCACGAGCAGTACTTC. Protein: CASSYWGQSHEQYF.

This chain links TRBV11-2 with TRBJ1-2; a possible D gene is TRBD1 (5 bases). Germline V gene sequence: CDR1 SGHAT, CDR2 FQNNGV. The CDR3 totals 15 residues. The ends were cut back, 0 bases at V and 4 bases at J, with 12 bases in the middle. CDR3 coding DNA: TGTGCCAGCAGCTTAGATGAGGGGAGAGTCTATGGCTACACCTTC. This gives the protein CASSLDEGRVYGYTF.

V usage is TRBV28 and J usage is TRBJ1-2; 8 bases align to TRBD1. The CDR3 consists of 13 residues. Per germline, CDR1 MDHEN and CDR2 SYDVKM. J was trimmed by 7 bases and V by 7 bases; bases with no gene match: 8. In DNA form, the CDR3 reads TGTGCCAGCATTTCAGGGGGCCAGGGTGGCTACACCTTC. Residues: CASISGGQGGYTF.

The chain recombines TRBV19 with TRBJ1-5; D is uncertain. The CDR3 is made up of 14 amino acids. Germline V lookup: CDR1 LNHDA, CDR2 SQIVND (reference sequence). The V and J ends lost 5 bases and 5 bases respectively, with 13 bases between them. This CDR3 is CASSSWGVYQPQHF. The CDR3 coding sequence is TGTGCCAGTAGTTCATGGGGAGTTTATCAGCCCCAGCATTTT.

V is TRBV4-2 and J is TRBJ2-1, with TRBD2 matching over 7 bases. The trim removed 4 bases at V and 10 bases at J, leaving 7 bases unmatched. This CDR3 region has 13 residues. Germline CDR1 LGHNA, CDR2 YNFKEQ. This chain's CDR3 is CASSLGLVGEQFF. CDR3 in DNA: TGTGCCAGCAGCCTCGGACTAGTAGGGGAGCAGTTCTTC.

This rearrangement joins TRBV7-9 to TRBJ1-2, with D possibly being TRBD1 (5 bases). V was trimmed by 3 bases and J by 8 bases, leaving 10 bases between them. The CDR3 covers 12 residues. CDR1 and CDR2 (germline): SEHNR, FQNEAQ (reference sequence). The CDR3 reads CASSFGGDGYTF. The CDR3 nucleotides read TGTGCCAGCAGCTTCGGGGGGGACGGCTACACCTTC. Supplemented by reference TRBV7-9 and TRBJ1-2, the full variable domain reads DTGVSQNPRHKITKRGQNVTFRCDPISEHNRLYWYRQTLGQGPEFLTYFQNEAQLEKSRLLSDRFSAERPKGSFSTLEIQRTEQGDSAMYLCASSFGGDGYTFGSGTRLTVV.

CDR3 protein: CASSLMQNEQFF. Here the CDR3 DNA reads TGTGCCAGCAGTTTAATGCAAAATGAGCAGTTCTTC. This chain uses TRBV28 with TRBJ2-1; D unclear. Germline loops: CDR1 MDHEN, CDR2 SYDVKM. This CDR3 has 12 amino acids. Trimming shortened V by 2 bases and J by 7 bases, and 6 bases separated the two germline ends.

The V and J genes are TRBV27 and TRBJ2-7; D unclear. CDR1 and CDR2 from the germline V gene are MNHEY and SMNVEV (reference sequence). The V gene lost 1 base and the J gene lost 2 bases, with 12 bases spanning the gap. The CDR3 is 15 amino acids. CDR3 residues: CASSLYAGNTYEQYF. CDR3 DNA sequence: TGTGCCAGCAGTTTATACGCAGGCAACACCTACGAGCAGTACTTC.

The V and J genes are TRBV5-1 and TRBJ1-2; 7 bases map to TRBD1. The junction had 10 bases not matched to a gene; V was cut back by 0 bases and J by 5 bases. The CDR3 spans 16 residues. Germline lookup yields CDR1 SGHRS and CDR2 YFSETQ. The CDR3 nucleotides are TGCGCCAGCAGCTTGGGACCACCCGGGACAGCTTATGGCTACACCTTC. This sequence encodes CASSLGPPGTAYGYTF.

V is TRBV19 and J is TRBJ2-1; the match to TRBD2 covers 13 bases. This CDR3 is 19 amino acids long. The germline gives CDR1 LNHDA, CDR2 SQIVND (reference sequence). V was clipped by 5 bases and J by 2 bases; unmatched bases: 12. Written as DNA, the CDR3 is TGTGCCAGTAGTCGGGGGACTAGCGGGATCAATTCCCCCTACAATGAGCAGTTCTTC. Translated, it gives CASSRGTSGINSPYNEQFF.

This chain links TRBV5-6 with TRBJ1-4; 7 bases are a match to TRBD1. This CDR3 is 15 amino acids long. V dropped 2 bases and J dropped 10; count of bases not matched to a gene: 11. Germline lookup yields CDR1 SGHDT and CDR2 YYEEEE. The CDR3 loop is CASSFRGQQLRKLFF. The CDR3 bases are TGTGCCAGCAGCTTTAGGGGACAGCAGCTCCGAAAACTGTTTTTT.

The rearrangement links TRBV7-9 to TRBJ2-1; D is unresolved. Between the trimmed V and J ends, which lost 5 bases and 0 bases, there was a span of 11 bases. Germline CDR1 and CDR2: SEHNR and FQNEAQ (reference sequence). This CDR3 has 15 residues. In DNA form, the CDR3 reads TGTGCCAGCAGCCCCTCGCTAAGCTCCTACAATGAGCAGTTCTTC. Its protein is CASSPSLSSYNEQFF. Drawing the rest from reference TRBV7-9 and TRBJ2-1, the complete variable domain is DTGVSQNPRHKITKRGQNVTFRCDPISEHNRLYWYRQTLGQGPEFLTYFQNEAQLEKSRLLSDRFSAERPKGSFSTLEIQRTEQGDSAMYLCASSPSLSSYNEQFFGPGTRLTVL.

CDR3 residues: CASSPLAITLFF. The DNA of the CDR3 is TGTGCCAGCAGTCCCCTTGCCATAACATTGTTCTTC. The chain is built from TRBV7-8 and TRBJ2-1; D not certain. V lost 6 bases and J 15 bases, leaving 18 bases between the germline ends. Germline CDR1 reads SGHVS; CDR2 reads FQNEAQ. The CDR3 is made up of 12 amino acids. The full variable domain, with the rest looked up from reference TRBV7-8 and TRBJ2-1, is GAGVSQSPRYKVAKRGQDVALRCDPISGHVSLFWYQQALGQGPEFLTYFQNEAQLDKSGLPSDRFFAERPEGSVSTLKIQRTQQEDSAVYLCASSPLAITLFFGPGTRLTVL.

The CDR3 DNA sequence: TGTGCCAGCAGTTTAGTTCCGGGACTAGTGGCCCAGTACTTC. Amino acids: CASSLVPGLVAQYF. The chain is built from TRBV5-4 and TRBJ2-5, with 8 bases aligning to TRBD2. This CDR3 has 14 amino acids. Per the germline V gene, CDR1 is SGHNT and CDR2 is YYREEE (reference sequence). Germline trimming cut 5 bases from V and 9 bases from J; bases unmatched to any gene: 12. Using reference TRBV5-4 and TRBJ2-5 for the parts outside the CDR3, the full variable domain is ETGVTQSPTHLIKTRGQQVTLRCSSQSGHNTVSWYQQALGQGPQFIFQYYREEENGRGNFPPRFSGLQFPNYSSELNVNALELDDSALYLCASSLVPGLVAQYFGPGTRLLVL.

The genes are TRBV28 and TRBJ1-3; D unresolved. Per germline, CDR1 MDHEN and CDR2 SYDVKM. This CDR3 spans 13 amino acids. V was trimmed by 2 bases and J by 9 bases, leaving 11 bases between them. As DNA, the CDR3 is TGTGCCAGCAGTTTAACACCTATGGCCACCATATATTTT. Translated: CASSLTPMATIYF. The whole variable domain, remainder taken from reference TRBV28 and TRBJ1-3, is DVKVTQSSRYLVKRTGEKVFLECVQDMDHENMFWYRQDPGLGLRLIYFSYDVKMKEKGDIPEGYSVSREKKERFSLILESASTNQTSMYLCASSLTPMATIYFGEGSWLTVV.

The V gene is TRBV24-1, the J gene TRBJ1-2, with 7 bases fitting TRBD1. Germline trimming cut 8 bases from V and 10 bases from J; bases unmatched to any gene: 9. The CDR3 loop spans 12 amino acids. Germline V gene lookup returns CDR1 KGHDR and CDR2 SFDVKD. The CDR3 loop reads CATTSTGSDYTF. The CDR3, as DNA: TGTGCCACCACCTCGACAGGGAGCGACTACACCTTC.

The chain has TRBV12-3 or TRBV12-4 and TRBJ2-1; no clear D gene. V was trimmed by 5 bases and J by 2 bases, leaving 7 bases between them. The length of the CDR3 is 13 residues. The CDR3 DNA reads TGTGCCAGCAGTCCTTTTGCCTACAATGAGCAGTTCTTC. This encodes CASSPFAYNEQFF.

The genes are TRBV19 and TRBJ1-3; no reliable D call. V lost 3 bases and J 0 bases, leaving 9 bases between the germline ends. The CDR3 consists of 15 residues. Per the germline V gene, CDR1 is LNHDA and CDR2 is SQIVND (reference sequence). The CDR3 region is CASSIGVVSGNTIYF. CDR3 in DNA: TGTGCCAGTAGTATCGGGGTCGTCTCTGGAAACACCATATATTTT.

In DNA, the CDR3 is TGTGCCAGCAGGACCCACAGTCCAAATGAAAAACTGTTTTTT. Protein: CASRTHSPNEKLFF. The V call is TRBV28, the J call TRBJ1-4; D is undetermined. The length of the CDR3 is 14 residues. The ends were cut back, 6 bases at V and 5 bases at J, with 13 bases in the middle. CDR1 is MDHEN, CDR2 SYDVKM, per germline.

This clone occurred once. The junction departs from germline at one end; a sequencing error may be responsible. The V gene is TRBV30, the J gene TRBJ1-5; 12 bases match TRBD1. The germline V gene has CDR1 GTSNPN and CDR2 SVGIG (reference sequence). The CDR3 extends over 14 amino acids. CDR3 in DNA: TGTGCCTGGAGGGGGACAGGGGGCAATCTGCCCCAGCATTTT. As protein: CAWRGTGGNLPQHF.

The J gene is TRBJ2-7, the V gene TRBV9; 9 positions agree with TRBD2. Germline CDR1 SGDLS, CDR2 YYNGEE. V was clipped by 0 bases and J by 1 base; unmatched bases: 2. CDR3 size: 15 residues. CDR3 protein: CASSVGLAESYEQYF. CDR3 bases: TGTGCCAGCAGCGTAGGACTAGCGGAATCCTACGAGCAGTACTTC.